This TCR beta chain was documented in a study of shared T cell receptors in the human thymus. TCRdb's copy holds only in-frame clones and misses some; the assay was immunoSEQ multiplex PCR. The table lists about 380,000 clones, 95% of them singletons. V was cut by 7 bases and J by 1 base, with 15 bases left in between. The CDR3 totals 15 residues. Germline V gene lookup returns CDR1 MNHEY and CDR2 SMNVEV (reference sequence). Sequenced sample: thymocytes. The clonotype comes from a human donor. The chain uses TRBV27 and TRBJ2-3; the D is unclear. The CDR3 protein is CASNPCHSRTDTQYF. CDR3 coding DNA: TGTGCCAGCAACCCCTGTCACAGCCGCACAGATACGCAGTATTTT.